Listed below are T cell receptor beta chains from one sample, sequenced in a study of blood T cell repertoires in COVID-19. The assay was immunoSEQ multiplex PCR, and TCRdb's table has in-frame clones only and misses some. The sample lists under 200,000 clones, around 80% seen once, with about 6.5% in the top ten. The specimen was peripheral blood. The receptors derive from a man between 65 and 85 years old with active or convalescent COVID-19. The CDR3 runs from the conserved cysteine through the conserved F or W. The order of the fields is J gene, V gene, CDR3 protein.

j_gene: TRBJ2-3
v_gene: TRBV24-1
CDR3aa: CATSEGTGLTDTQYF

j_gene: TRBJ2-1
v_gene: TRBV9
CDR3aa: CASSVDTGAYNEQFF

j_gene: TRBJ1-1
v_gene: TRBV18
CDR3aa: CASSPETGNTEAFF

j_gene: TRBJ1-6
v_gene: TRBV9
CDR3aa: CASSVGSGESPLHF

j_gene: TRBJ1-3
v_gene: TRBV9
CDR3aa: CASSPAGQVTGNTIYF

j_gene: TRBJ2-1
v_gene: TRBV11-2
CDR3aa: CASSSGTVNEQFF

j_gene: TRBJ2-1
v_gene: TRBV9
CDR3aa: CASSGEDEQFF

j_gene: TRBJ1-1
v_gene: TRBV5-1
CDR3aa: CASSSQGATEAFF

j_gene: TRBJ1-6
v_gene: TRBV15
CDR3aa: CATSRDPGTGASPLHF

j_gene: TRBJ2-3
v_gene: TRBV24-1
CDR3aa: CATAGNRNTDTQYF

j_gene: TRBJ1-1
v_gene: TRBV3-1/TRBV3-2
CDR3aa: CASKARGENTEAFF

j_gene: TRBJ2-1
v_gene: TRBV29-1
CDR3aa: CSGGRGGGYNEQFF

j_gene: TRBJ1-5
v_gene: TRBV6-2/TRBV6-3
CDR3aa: CASSYQEDQPQHF

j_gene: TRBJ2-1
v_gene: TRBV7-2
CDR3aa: CASSSGTGYTGEQFF

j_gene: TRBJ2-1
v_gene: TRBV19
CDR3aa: CASTSGGQEQFF

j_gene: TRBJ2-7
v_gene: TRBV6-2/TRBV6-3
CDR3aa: CASSVGAGETYEQYF

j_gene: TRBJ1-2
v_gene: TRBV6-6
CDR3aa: CASSYQGQGKDYGYTF

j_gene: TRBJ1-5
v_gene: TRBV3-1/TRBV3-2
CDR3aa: CASSQDLTQNQPQHF

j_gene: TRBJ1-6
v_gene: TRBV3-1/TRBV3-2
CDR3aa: CASTQGEPDRANSPLHF

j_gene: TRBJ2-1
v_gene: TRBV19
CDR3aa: CASSIGQGIIYEQFF

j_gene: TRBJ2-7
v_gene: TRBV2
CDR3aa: CASSTTRLAGAYEQYF

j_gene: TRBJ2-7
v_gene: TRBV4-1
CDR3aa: CASSQGRGEGYEQYF

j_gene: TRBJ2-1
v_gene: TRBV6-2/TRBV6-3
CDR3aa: CASSSHRQGSYNEQFF

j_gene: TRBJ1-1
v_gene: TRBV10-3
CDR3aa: CAIGGQGLNTEAFF

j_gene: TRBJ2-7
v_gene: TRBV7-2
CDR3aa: CASSLGLAGSYEQYF

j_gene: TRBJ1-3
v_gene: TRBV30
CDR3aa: CAYSTGYSGNTIYF

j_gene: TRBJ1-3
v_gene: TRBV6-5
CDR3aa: CASSYQGQGSGNTIYF

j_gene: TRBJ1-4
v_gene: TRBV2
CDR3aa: CASSAQEGEGEKLFF

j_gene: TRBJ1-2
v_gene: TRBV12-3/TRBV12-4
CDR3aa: CASSLSGLGYTF

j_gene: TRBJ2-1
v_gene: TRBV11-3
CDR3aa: CASSLGADNEQFF

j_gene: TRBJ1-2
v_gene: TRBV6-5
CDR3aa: CASGSRQGDGYTF

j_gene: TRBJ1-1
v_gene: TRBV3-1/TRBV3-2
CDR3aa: CASSQAGYAEAFF

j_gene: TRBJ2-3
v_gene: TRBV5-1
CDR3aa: CASSLALEGSDTQYF

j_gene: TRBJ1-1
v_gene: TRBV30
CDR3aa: CAWSALTGNTEAFF

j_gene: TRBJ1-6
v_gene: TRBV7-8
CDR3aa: CASSLGSSYNSPLHF

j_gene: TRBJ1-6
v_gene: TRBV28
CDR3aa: CASTLRGNSPLHF